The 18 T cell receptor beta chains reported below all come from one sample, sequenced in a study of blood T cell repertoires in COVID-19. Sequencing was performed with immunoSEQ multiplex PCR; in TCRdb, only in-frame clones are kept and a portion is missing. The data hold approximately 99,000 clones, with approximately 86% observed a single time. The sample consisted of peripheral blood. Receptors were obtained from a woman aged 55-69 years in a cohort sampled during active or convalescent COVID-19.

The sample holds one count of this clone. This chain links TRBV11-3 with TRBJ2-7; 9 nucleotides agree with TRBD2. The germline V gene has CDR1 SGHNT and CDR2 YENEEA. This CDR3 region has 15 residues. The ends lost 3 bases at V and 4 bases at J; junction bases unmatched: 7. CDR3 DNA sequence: TGTGCCAGCAGCTTCCGCCTAGCGGGGACTTACGAGCAGTACTTC. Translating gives CASSFRLAGTYEQYF.

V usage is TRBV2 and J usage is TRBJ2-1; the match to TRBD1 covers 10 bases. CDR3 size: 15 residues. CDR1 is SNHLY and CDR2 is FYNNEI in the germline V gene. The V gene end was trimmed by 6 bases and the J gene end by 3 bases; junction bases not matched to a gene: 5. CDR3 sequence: CASSRDRGRYNEQFF. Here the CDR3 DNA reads TGTGCCAGCAGCCGGGACAGGGGCCGCTACAATGAGCAGTTCTTC.

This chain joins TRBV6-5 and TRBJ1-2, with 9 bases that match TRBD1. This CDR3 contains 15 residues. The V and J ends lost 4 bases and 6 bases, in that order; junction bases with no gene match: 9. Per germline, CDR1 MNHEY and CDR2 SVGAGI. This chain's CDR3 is CASSSFNRGRNGYTF. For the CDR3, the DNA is TGTGCCAGCAGTTCTTTTAACAGGGGGCGGAATGGCTACACCTTC.

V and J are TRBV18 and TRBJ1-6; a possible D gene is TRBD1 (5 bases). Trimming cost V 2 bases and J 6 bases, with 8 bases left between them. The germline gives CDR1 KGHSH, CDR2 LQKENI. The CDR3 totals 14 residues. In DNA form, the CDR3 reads TGTGCCAGCTCACCAATAAGGGGTAATTCACCCCTCCACTTT. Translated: CASSPIRGNSPLHF.

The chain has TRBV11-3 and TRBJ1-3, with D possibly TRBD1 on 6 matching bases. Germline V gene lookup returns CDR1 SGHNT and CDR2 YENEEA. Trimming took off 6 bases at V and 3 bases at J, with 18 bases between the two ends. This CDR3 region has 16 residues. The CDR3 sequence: CASRSARGLDGNTIYF. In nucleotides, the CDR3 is TGTGCCAGCAGATCTGCCAGGGGATTGGATGGAAACACCATATATTTT.

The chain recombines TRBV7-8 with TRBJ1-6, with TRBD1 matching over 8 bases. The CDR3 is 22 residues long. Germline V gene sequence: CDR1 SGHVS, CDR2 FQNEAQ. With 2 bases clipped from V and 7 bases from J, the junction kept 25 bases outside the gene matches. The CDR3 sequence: CASSLLLLDRVRFSVANSPLHF. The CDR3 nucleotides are TGTGCCAGCAGCTTATTGCTCCTGGACAGGGTGAGGTTTAGCGTGGCGAATTCACCCCTCCACTTT.

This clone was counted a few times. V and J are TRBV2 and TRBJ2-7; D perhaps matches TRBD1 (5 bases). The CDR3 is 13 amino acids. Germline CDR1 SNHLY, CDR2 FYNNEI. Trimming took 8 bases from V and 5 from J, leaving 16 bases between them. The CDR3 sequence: CASRFLDSHEQYF. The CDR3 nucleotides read TGTGCCAGCCGATTTCTCGACAGTCACGAGCAGTACTTC.

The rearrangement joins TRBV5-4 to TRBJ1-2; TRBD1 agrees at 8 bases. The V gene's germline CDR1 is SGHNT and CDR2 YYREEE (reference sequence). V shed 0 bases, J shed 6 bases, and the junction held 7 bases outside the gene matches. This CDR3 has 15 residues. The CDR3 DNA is TGTGCCAGCAGCTTGGTTGACAGGGGAGTTAATGGCTACACCTTC. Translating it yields CASSLVDRGVNGYTF.

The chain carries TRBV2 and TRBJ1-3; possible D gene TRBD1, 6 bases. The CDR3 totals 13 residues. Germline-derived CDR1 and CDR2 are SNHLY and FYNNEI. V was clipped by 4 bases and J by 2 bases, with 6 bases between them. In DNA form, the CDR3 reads TGTGCCAGCAGTGGACAGGCTGGAAACACCATATATTTT. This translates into CASSGQAGNTIYF.

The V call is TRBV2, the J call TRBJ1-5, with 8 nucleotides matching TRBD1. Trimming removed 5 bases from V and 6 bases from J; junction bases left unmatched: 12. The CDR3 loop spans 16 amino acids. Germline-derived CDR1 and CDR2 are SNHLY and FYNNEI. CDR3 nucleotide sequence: TGTGCCAGCAGTAACGCCCCGCGACAGGGGCCTCAGCCCCAGCATTTT. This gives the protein CASSNAPRQGPQPQHF.

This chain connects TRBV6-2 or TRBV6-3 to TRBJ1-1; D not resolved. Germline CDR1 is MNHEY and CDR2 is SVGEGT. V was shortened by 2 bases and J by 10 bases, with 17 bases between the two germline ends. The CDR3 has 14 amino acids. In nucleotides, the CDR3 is TGTGCCAGCAGTTACCCTTCGGCGGTTGGCGGAGCTTTCTTT. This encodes CASSYPSAVGGAFF.

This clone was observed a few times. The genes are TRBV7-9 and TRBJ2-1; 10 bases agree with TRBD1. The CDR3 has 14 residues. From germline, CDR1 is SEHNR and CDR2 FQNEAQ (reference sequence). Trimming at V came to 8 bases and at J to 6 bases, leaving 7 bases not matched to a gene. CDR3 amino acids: CASVPGQGRNEQFF. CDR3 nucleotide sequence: TGTGCCAGCGTCCCGGGACAGGGGCGCAATGAGCAGTTCTTC.

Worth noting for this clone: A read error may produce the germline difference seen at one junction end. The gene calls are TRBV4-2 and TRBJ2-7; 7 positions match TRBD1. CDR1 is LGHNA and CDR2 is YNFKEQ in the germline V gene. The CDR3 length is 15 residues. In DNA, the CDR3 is TGTGCCAGCAGCCAACTCGCCGCCCGGGACAGACATATCACCTTC. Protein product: CASSQLAARDRHITF.

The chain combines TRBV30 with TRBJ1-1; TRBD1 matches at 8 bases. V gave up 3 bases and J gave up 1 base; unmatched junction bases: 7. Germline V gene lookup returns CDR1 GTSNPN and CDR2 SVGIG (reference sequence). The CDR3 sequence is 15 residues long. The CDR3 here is CAWRALDRENTEAFF. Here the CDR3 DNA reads TGTGCCTGGAGGGCCTTGGACAGGGAGAACACTGAAGCTTTCTTT. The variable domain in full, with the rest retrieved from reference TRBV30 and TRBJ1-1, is SQTIHQWPATLVQPVGSPLSLECTVEGTSNPNLYWYRQAAGRGLQLLFYSVGIGQISSEVPQNLSASRPQDRQFILSSKKLLLSDSGFYLCAWRALDRENTEAFFGQGTRLTVV.

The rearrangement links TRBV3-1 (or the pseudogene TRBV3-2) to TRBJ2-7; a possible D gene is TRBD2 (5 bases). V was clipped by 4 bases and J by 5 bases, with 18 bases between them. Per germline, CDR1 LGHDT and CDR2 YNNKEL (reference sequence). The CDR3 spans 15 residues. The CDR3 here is CASSRTGYLSDEQYF. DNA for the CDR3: TGTGCCAGCAGCCGAACGGGGTACCTCTCAGACGAGCAGTACTTC.

DNA for the CDR3: TGTGCCAGCAGCTTATTACGGGATGTAGCCAAAAACATTCAGTACTTC. It translates to CASSLLRDVAKNIQYF. The chain joins TRBV7-9 to TRBJ2-4; D might be TRBD2 (5 bases). CDR3 length equals 16 residues. CDR1 and CDR2 (germline): SEHNR, FQNEAQ (reference sequence). V lost 2 bases and J 0 bases, leaving 11 bases between the germline ends. The whole variable domain, remainder taken from reference TRBV7-9 and TRBJ2-4, is DTGVSQNPRHKITKRGQNVTFRCDPISEHNRLYWYRQTLGQGPEFLTYFQNEAQLEKSRLLSDRFSAERPKGSFSTLEIQRTEQGDSAMYLCASSLLRDVAKNIQYFGAGTRLSVL.

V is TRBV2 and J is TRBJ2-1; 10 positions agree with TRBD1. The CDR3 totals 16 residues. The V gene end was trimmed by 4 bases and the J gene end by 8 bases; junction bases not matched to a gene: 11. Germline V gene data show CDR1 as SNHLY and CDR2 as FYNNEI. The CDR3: CASSGRVGTGAHEQFF. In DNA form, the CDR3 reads TGTGCCAGCAGTGGACGGGTAGGGACAGGGGCGCATGAGCAGTTCTTC.

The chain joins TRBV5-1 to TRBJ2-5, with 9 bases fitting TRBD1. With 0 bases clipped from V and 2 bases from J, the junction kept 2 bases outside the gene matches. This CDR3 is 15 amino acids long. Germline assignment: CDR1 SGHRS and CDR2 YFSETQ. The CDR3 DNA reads TGCGCCAGCAGCTTGGGGACAGGGGATCAAGAGACCCAGTACTTC. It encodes CASSLGTGDQETQYF.